This entry lists 29 T cell receptor beta chains sequenced from one sample in a study of T cell responses to AZD1222 COVID-19 vaccine. The data were produced by immunoSEQ multiplex PCR, yet TCRdb's version contains in-frame clones alone and is incomplete. In the table there are about 130,000 clones, 93% of which are singletons. Sequencing used peripheral blood, obtained on day 0 of AZD1222 vaccination. These receptors all come from an adult in good health.

This sequence joins TRBV2 and TRBJ1-1, with D unresolved. Trimming took 1 base from V and 0 from J, leaving 6 bases between them. CDR1 and CDR2 from the germline V gene are SNHLY and FYNNEI. The CDR3 is 14 residues long. The DNA for the CDR3 is TGTGCCAGCAGTGAAGGGGTTCTGAACACTGAAGCTTTCTTT. It translates to CASSEGVLNTEAFF.

J is TRBJ2-3 and V is TRBV11-1, with 9 bases fitting TRBD2. CDR3 length equals 13 residues. Germline values: CDR1 SGHAT, CDR2 FQDESV (reference sequence). J lost 11 bases, V lost 0 bases, and 3 bases had no gene match. Written as DNA, the CDR3 is TGTGCCAGCAGCTTAGCGGTGCGGGAGGGGCAGTATTTT. Its protein is CASSLAVREGQYF.

V and J are TRBV15 and TRBJ2-1; no reliable D call. Between the trimmed V and J ends, which lost 1 base and 4 bases, there was a span of 8 bases. This CDR3 spans 14 amino acids. Per the germline V gene, CDR1 is LNHNV and CDR2 is YYDKDF (reference sequence). CDR3 DNA sequence: TGTGCCACCAGCAGAGGGGGTGAATACAATGAGCAGTTCTTC. Its translation: CATSRGGEYNEQFF.

The rearrangement joins TRBV7-9 to TRBJ1-1; no firm D call. CDR1 is SEHNR, CDR2 FQNEAQ, per germline (reference sequence). V was clipped by 5 bases and J by 4 bases, with 14 bases between them. The CDR3 consists of 14 residues. CDR3 sequence: CASSPLVLSTEAFF. The CDR3 DNA reads TGTGCCAGCAGCCCCCTGGTCCTGAGCACTGAAGCTTTCTTT. The whole variable domain, remainder taken from reference TRBV7-9 and TRBJ1-1, is DTGVSQNPRHKITKRGQNVTFRCDPISEHNRLYWYRQTLGQGPEFLTYFQNEAQLEKSRLLSDRFSAERPKGSFSTLEIQRTEQGDSAMYLCASSPLVLSTEAFFGQGTRLTVV.

V is TRBV7-2 and J is TRBJ1-2, with D maybe TRBD1 (6 bases). The CDR3 loop spans 15 amino acids. Germline V lookup: CDR1 SGHTA, CDR2 FQGNSA. V shed 4 bases and J shed 0 bases, with 12 bases lying between them. CDR3 residues: CASSSRGGPNYGYTF. The CDR3 DNA reads as TGTGCCAGCAGCTCCCGAGGGGGACCTAACTATGGCTACACCTTC. The full variable domain, its missing parts supplied by reference TRBV7-2 and TRBJ1-2, is GAGVSQSPSNKVTEKGKDVELRCDPISGHTALYWYRQSLGQGLEFLIYFQGNSAPDKSGLPSDRFSAERTGGSVSTLTIQRTQQEDSAVYLCASSSRGGPNYGYTFGSGTRLTVV.

The CDR3: CASSLAGMGAFF. CDR3 nucleotide sequence: TGTGCCAGCAGCTTGGCCGGGATGGGGGCTTTCTTT. The chain couples TRBV5-6 to TRBJ1-1; D uncertain. V lost 0 bases to trimming and J lost 11 bases, with 11 bases between them. Germline CDR1 SGHDT, CDR2 YYEEEE. This CDR3 has 12 residues.

This chain's CDR3 is CSVEVPGDTQYF. The CDR3 DNA reads TGCAGCGTTGAAGTCCCGGGGGATACGCAGTATTTT. The V gene is TRBV29-1, the J gene TRBJ2-3; D is possibly TRBD2 (5 bases). CDR1 is SQVTM, CDR2 ANQGSEA, per germline. V was pared by 1 base and J by 6 bases, with 8 bases between. The CDR3 consists of 12 residues.

The chain has TRBV5-1 and TRBJ1-1, with D possibly matching TRBD1 (6 bases). Germline values: CDR1 SGHRS, CDR2 YFSETQ. The CDR3 has 15 amino acids. Between the trimmed V and J ends, which lost 2 bases and 2 bases, there was a span of 13 bases. This CDR3 reads CASSLQGTRNTEAFF. The CDR3 coding sequence is TGCGCCAGCAGCTTACAGGGAACTCGCAACACTGAAGCTTTCTTT.

The V gene is TRBV9, the J gene TRBJ2-1; 9 positions match TRBD1. Trimming took 4 bases from V and 4 from J; bases not matched to a gene: 6. The CDR3 totals 15 residues. Germline assignment: CDR1 SGDLS and CDR2 YYNGEE. The CDR3 reads CASSPGQGRYNEQFF. The CDR3 coding sequence is TGTGCCAGCAGCCCGGGACAGGGAAGATACAATGAGCAGTTCTTC.

The chain combines TRBV7-9 with TRBJ1-2; possibly TRBD1 for D (6 bases). Germline V CDR1 and CDR2: SEHNR, FQNEAQ (reference sequence). V lost 1 base and J 6 bases, leaving 18 bases between the germline ends. The CDR3 covers 16 residues. For the CDR3, the DNA is TGTGCCAGCAGCTTAGGATCCCTGGGGGGCGTCGATGGCTACACCTTC. This codes for CASSLGSLGGVDGYTF. Supplemented by reference TRBV7-9 and TRBJ1-2, the full variable domain reads DTGVSQNPRHKITKRGQNVTFRCDPISEHNRLYWYRQTLGQGPEFLTYFQNEAQLEKSRLLSDRFSAERPKGSFSTLEIQRTEQGDSAMYLCASSLGSLGGVDGYTFGSGTRLTVV.

The chain combines TRBV15 with TRBJ1-3; 7 bases align to TRBD1. Per germline, CDR1 LNHNV and CDR2 YYDKDF (reference sequence). This CDR3 is built from 15 residues. After removal of 3 bases from V and 0 bases from J, the junction contained 2 bases not matched to a gene. CDR3 sequence reads: CATSRGQSSGNTIYF. The CDR3, as DNA: TGTGCCACCAGCAGGGGACAGAGCTCTGGAAACACCATATATTTT.

A note on this clone: A junction boundary mismatches the germline segment, possibly from a read error. The chain employs TRBV4-1 and TRBJ1-1; no definite D call. The CDR3 spans 16 residues. Germline CDR1 and CDR2: MGHRA and YSYEKL. This CDR3 is CASNQDERREGTEAFF. As DNA, the CDR3 is TGCGCCAGCAACCAAGATGAACGGAGAGAGGGTACTGAAGCTTTCTTT.

The chain couples TRBV4-2 to TRBJ2-3; 9 bases align to TRBD2. After removal of 0 bases from V and 1 base from J, the junction contained 11 bases not matched to a gene. CDR1 and CDR2 from the germline V gene are LGHNA and YNFKEQ. The CDR3 consists of 19 residues. CDR3 protein: CASSQETVSSGDRTDTQYF. As DNA, the CDR3 is TGTGCCAGCAGCCAAGAAACGGTCTCTAGCGGGGACCGCACAGATACGCAGTATTTT.

The V gene is TRBV6-2 or TRBV6-3, the J gene TRBJ1-2, with TRBD1 matching 7 bases. Germline V gives CDR1 MNHEY, CDR2 SVGEGT. The CDR3 is 14 residues long. Trimming removed 2 bases from V and 6 bases from J; junction bases left unmatched: 6. The CDR3 DNA reads TGTGCCAGCAGTTACAGGGGGCTTTTCGATGGCTACACCTTC. Its protein is CASSYRGLFDGYTF.

V and J are TRBV7-6 and TRBJ1-2, with D maybe TRBD1 (5 bases). CDR3 length: 14 amino acids. V was clipped by 1 base and J by 4 bases, with 10 bases between them. Germline V gene data show CDR1 as SGHVS and CDR2 as FNYEAQ. CDR3 nucleotides: TGTGCCAGCAGCTTAGGCCCAGGGTCCTATGGCTACACCTTC. This encodes CASSLGPGSYGYTF.

V is TRBV5-5 and J is TRBJ1-1, with 7 bases matching TRBD1. V was pared by 4 bases and J by 2 bases, with 5 bases of the junction left unmatched. Germline CDR1 reads SGHKS; CDR2 reads YYEKEE (reference sequence). The CDR3 covers 14 residues. The CDR3 spells CASSLDRRNTEAFF. The CDR3 nucleotides read TGTGCCAGCAGCCTGGACAGGAGAAACACTGAAGCTTTCTTT. The whole variable domain, remainder taken from reference TRBV5-5 and TRBJ1-1, is DAGVTQSPTHLIKTRGQQVTLRCSPISGHKSVSWYQQVLGQGPQFIFQYYEKEERGRGNFPDRFSARQFPNYSSELNVNALLLGDSALYLCASSLDRRNTEAFFGQGTRLTVV.

This sequence joins TRBV11-2 and TRBJ2-6, with D uncertain. V was shortened by 5 bases and J by 4 bases, with 12 bases between the two germline ends. The CDR3 length is 15 residues. CDR1 SGHAT and CDR2 FQNNGV come from the germline V gene. CDR3 DNA sequence: TGTGCCAGCAGCCCCCGGATCGCGGGGGCCAACGTCCTGACTTTC. Its protein product is CASSPRIAGANVLTF.

The chain has TRBV7-2 and TRBJ1-1, with TRBD1 matching 9 bases. V lost 5 bases, J lost 4 bases, and 8 bases stayed unmatched. The CDR3 sequence is 15 residues long. Germline assignment: CDR1 SGHTA and CDR2 FQGNSA. The CDR3 nucleotides read TGTGCCAGCAGCGACATGACAGGGGGGATCACTGAAGCTTTCTTT. Its protein is CASSDMTGGITEAFF.

The rearrangement uses TRBV11-2 and TRBJ2-2, with TRBD2 as a possible D gene (5 bases). This CDR3 has 15 amino acids. V was cut by 3 bases and J by 5 bases, with 13 bases left in between. Germline assignment: CDR1 SGHAT and CDR2 FQNNGV. CDR3 amino acids: CASSFSRVTTGELFF. As DNA, the CDR3 is TGTGCCAGCAGCTTCTCGAGGGTGACGACCGGGGAGCTGTTTTTT.

The chain joins TRBV19 to TRBJ1-2; D is uncertain. The CDR3 is 13 residues long. Trimming cost V 3 bases and J 4 bases, with 9 bases left between them. Germline V CDR1 and CDR2: LNHDA, SQIVND (reference sequence). CDR3 bases: TGTGCCAGTAGTATCCCACACAGCTATGGCTACACCTTC. Amino acid sequence: CASSIPHSYGYTF.

The rearrangement links TRBV4-1 to TRBJ1-4; TRBD1 agrees at 8 bases. J was trimmed by 4 bases and V by 6 bases; bases with no gene match: 7. Germline V gives CDR1 MGHRA, CDR2 YSYEKL. The CDR3 has 15 residues. The CDR3, as DNA: TGCGCCAGCAGTCCGACAGGGGTCGGTAATGAAAAACTGTTTTTT. This codes for CASSPTGVGNEKLFF.

The chain has TRBV14 and TRBJ1-2; D ambiguous. Trimming removed 6 bases from V and 5 bases from J, with 13 bases in between. Per the germline V gene, CDR1 is SGHDN and CDR2 is FVKESK. This CDR3 spans 13 amino acids. The chain's CDR3 is CASSGSVSYGYTF. CDR3 nucleotides: TGTGCCAGCAGTGGATCGGTTTCTTATGGCTACACCTTC.

This chain links TRBV9 with TRBJ2-3; the D gene is possibly TRBD2 (5 bases). V shed 3 bases and J shed 1 base, with 9 bases lying between them. CDR1 is SGDLS and CDR2 is YYNGEE in the germline V gene. The CDR3 contains 14 residues. CDR3 sequence reads: CASSGPGGTDTQYF. CDR3 sequence (DNA): TGTGCCAGCAGCGGGCCCGGGGGCACAGATACGCAGTATTTT.

This sequence joins TRBV18 and TRBJ1-5; weak D call: TRBD1 (5 bases). The CDR3 contains 14 residues. Trimming pared 6 bases from V and 0 bases from J, leaving 9 bases between. Germline V gene lookup returns CDR1 KGHSH and CDR2 LQKENI. Written as DNA, the CDR3 is TGTGCCAGCTCTCCGACAGCTAGCAATCAGCCCCAGCATTTT. Amino acids: CASSPTASNQPQHF.

This clone came up once. This rearrangement joins TRBV11-2 to TRBJ1-2; D is undetermined. The V and J ends lost 5 bases and 8 bases respectively, with 18 bases between them. Germline loops: CDR1 SGHAT, CDR2 FQNNGV. This CDR3 spans 14 amino acids. The CDR3 sequence is CASSTDRTLGGYTF. Written as DNA, the CDR3 is TGTGCCAGCAGCACCGACCGGACTTTGGGAGGCTACACCTTC. Filled out from reference TRBV11-2 and TRBJ1-2, the complete variable domain reads EAGVAQSPRYKIIEKRQSVAFWCNPISGHATLYWYQQILGQGPKLLIQFQNNGVVDDSQLPKDRFSAERLKGVDSTLKIQPAKLEDSAVYLCASSTDRTLGGYTFGSGTRLTVV.

The chain has TRBV4-1 and TRBJ2-7, with a weak D call TRBD1 (6 bases). The CDR3 contains 15 residues. V was cut by 4 bases and J by 1 base, with 14 bases left in between. Germline-derived CDR1 and CDR2 are MGHRA and YSYEKL. The CDR3 DNA sequence: TGCGCCAGCAGCCCATTTAACAGGGATTCCTACGAGCAGTACTTC. Translated: CASSPFNRDSYEQYF.

This clone was recorded only once. The gene calls are TRBV18 and TRBJ1-2, with a tentative D call TRBD1 (6 bases). The CDR3 consists of 15 residues. The V gene lost 2 bases and the J gene lost 6 bases, with 16 bases spanning the gap. Germline CDR1 KGHSH, CDR2 LQKENI. The chain's CDR3 is CASSPSEGGEDGYTF. CDR3 bases: TGTGCCAGCTCACCAAGTGAAGGGGGGGAAGATGGCTACACCTTC.

The rearrangement joins TRBV5-5 to TRBJ2-4; tentative D call: TRBD2 (6 bases). CDR1 SGHKS and CDR2 YYEKEE come from the germline V gene (reference sequence). The CDR3 consists of 15 residues. V dropped 4 bases and J dropped 3 bases, with 14 bases sitting between them. CDR3 in amino acids: CASSTPGTYKNIQYF. CDR3 bases: TGTGCCAGCAGCACTCCCGGGACTTACAAAAACATTCAGTACTTC.

This chain connects TRBV18 to TRBJ2-7; D is unresolved. V lost 6 bases and J 4 bases, leaving 10 bases between the germline ends. The CDR3 runs 12 residues. The V gene's germline CDR1 is KGHSH and CDR2 LQKENI. CDR3 DNA: TGTGCCAGCTCGCCGCACCTTTACGAGCAGTACTTC. It is translated as CASSPHLYEQYF.